The present TCR beta chain was sequenced within a study of T cells in Graves' hyperthyroidism and ophthalmopathy. To note about this clonotype: The antigen remains undetermined.

Across 18 months, stable Graves' hyperthyroidism was marked by no progression to ophthalmopathy. Patients were excluded because of uncontrolled infection, other autoimmune disease, pregnancy or lactation. Diagnosing involved the use of clinical symptoms, serum thyroxine and TRAb, thyroid ultrasound and orbital computed tomography. TCR beta CDR3 regions were amplified from RNA. The TCR CDR3 was amplified in a first-round RT-PCR using the HTBI primer set. TCRdb re-derived calls from the multiplex PCR reads in MiXCR, one entry per CDR3 protein. The sample yields about 540,000 distinct CDR3 sequences, roughly 46% seen once. Overall study findings and caveats: Blood samples included most of the expanded thyroid clonotypes exceeding 0.001.

Germline V gene lookup returns CDR1 SGHTA and CDR2 FQGNSA. This CDR3 is 14 amino acids long. Trimming took off 5 bases at V and 4 bases at J, with 13 bases between the two ends. The sequencing sample was made of peripheral blood or thyroid tissue (not recorded which). The receptor was derived from a woman aged 18-29 years with Graves' hyperthyroidism. The gene calls are TRBV7-2 and TRBJ2-3; D gene unclear. The CDR3 is CASSPTTQPDTQYF. The CDR3 bases are TGTGCCAGCAGCCCCACGACACAGCCAGATACGCAGTATTTT.